The T cell receptor beta chain under discussion was sequenced for a study of blood T cell repertoires in COVID-19. About the research overall: The cDNA or gDNA used as material had been derived from T cells, B-cell-depleted T cells, or PBMCs.

The data were produced by immunoSEQ multiplex PCR, yet TCRdb's version contains in-frame clones alone and is incomplete. The table lists approximately 250,000 clones, roughly 85% of them singletons. Germline-derived CDR1 and CDR2 are SGHAT and FQNNGV. This CDR3 has 16 amino acids. Trimming at V came to 4 bases and at J to 5 bases, leaving 12 bases not matched to a gene. This receptor was obtained from a man aged 45 to 65 with COVID-19, enrolled during active disease. The gene calls are TRBV11-2 and TRBJ1-2, with TRBD1 matching 8 bases. The sample consisted of peripheral blood. The DNA of the CDR3 is TGTGCCAGCAGCTCCAGACAGGGGTCGCCGGGATATGGCTACACCTTC. As protein: CASSSRQGSPGYGYTF.